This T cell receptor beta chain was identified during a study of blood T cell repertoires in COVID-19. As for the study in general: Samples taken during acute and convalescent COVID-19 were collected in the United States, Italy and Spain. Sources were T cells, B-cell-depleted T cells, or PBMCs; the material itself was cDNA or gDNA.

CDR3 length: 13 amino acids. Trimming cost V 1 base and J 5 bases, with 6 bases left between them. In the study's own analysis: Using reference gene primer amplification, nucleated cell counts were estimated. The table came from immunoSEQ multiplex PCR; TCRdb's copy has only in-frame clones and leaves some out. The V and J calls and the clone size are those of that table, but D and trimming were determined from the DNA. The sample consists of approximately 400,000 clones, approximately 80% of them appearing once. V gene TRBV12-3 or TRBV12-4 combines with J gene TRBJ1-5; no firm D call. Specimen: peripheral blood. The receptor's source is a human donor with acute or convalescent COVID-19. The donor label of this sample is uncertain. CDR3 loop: CASSLGLYQPQHF. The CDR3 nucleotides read TGTGCCAGCAGTTTAGGGCTTTATCAGCCCCAGCATTTT.